This passage covers 24 T cell receptor beta chains from one sample sequenced in a study of molecular identifiers for immune sequencing clone quantification. TCRdb reprocessed the PCR reads with MiXCR, giving one entry per CDR3 protein. The table shows hundreds of thousands of distinct CDR3 sequences, with around 25% occurring only once. The sample comprised naive CD8+ T cells from blood, with Jurkat cell RNA spiked in. Subset indicated: FACS-sorted CD8+CD4-CCR7+CD45RA+ naive T cells. The receptor source for this set is a human donor in good health. Some libraries in this study had Jurkat cell RNA spiked in.

This sequence joins TRBV27 and TRBJ1-1; no definite D call. The ends were cut back, 5 bases at V and 8 bases at J, with 24 bases in the middle. CDR3 size: 16 residues. Germline values: CDR1 MNHEY, CDR2 SMNVEV (reference sequence). In nucleotides, the CDR3 is TGTGCCAGCAGTCCCATCTTTGTACATTCGCCTCAGGAAGCTTTCTTT. Residues: CASSPIFVHSPQEAFF.

V and J are TRBV3-1 and TRBJ2-5, with D possibly TRBD1 on 6 matching bases. Looked up from germline, CDR1 is LGHDT and CDR2 is YNNKEL (reference sequence). Trimming stripped 3 bases from V and 0 bases from J, with 11 bases between. This CDR3 has 15 amino acids. The CDR3 here is CASSHLQGYQETQYF. The CDR3 DNA is TGTGCCAGCAGCCACCTACAGGGATACCAAGAGACCCAGTACTTC.

Ten or more counts support this clonotype. The V call is TRBV5-6, the J call TRBJ2-3; 9 positions match TRBD1. Per germline, CDR1 SGHDT and CDR2 YYEEEE. CDR3 length: 15 residues. V lost 4 bases and J lost 5; bases outside the gene matches: 8. The CDR3 region has the DNA TGTGCCAGCAGCCCGACAGGGGGGCACGGAGATACGCAGTATTTT. Its translation: CASSPTGGHGDTQYF.

This clonotype showed up just a few times. This rearrangement joins TRBV12-5 to TRBJ2-2; tentative D call: TRBD1 (6 bases). CDR3 length: 13 residues. Germline V gene lookup returns CDR1 LGHNT and CDR2 FRNRAP. V lost 6 bases and J lost 4, with 9 bases in between. The DNA of the CDR3 is TGTGCTAGTGGGCGGACAGTCACCGGGGAGCTGTTTTTT. It is translated as CASGRTVTGELFF.

This clonotype was observed a handful of times. The V call is TRBV4-1, the J call TRBJ2-5; D might be TRBD1 or TRBD2, each matching 5 bases. CDR1 and CDR2 (germline): MGHRA, YSYEKL. V was shortened by 4 bases and J by 5 bases, with 14 bases between the two germline ends. The CDR3 length is 14 residues. The CDR3: CASSPTGAGETQYF. DNA for the CDR3: TGCGCCAGCAGCCCAACCGGGGCCGGCGAGACCCAGTACTTC.

The rearrangement uses TRBV20-1 and TRBJ2-7; TRBD2 aligns across 7 bases. The V gene end was trimmed by 3 bases and the J gene end by 0 bases; junction bases not matched to a gene: 2. The length of the CDR3 is 13 residues. From germline, CDR1 is DFQATT and CDR2 SNEGSKA (reference sequence). The chain's CDR3 is CSASSSGSYEQYF. The CDR3 DNA reads as TGCAGTGCTAGTTCTAGCGGCTCCTACGAGCAGTACTTC.

The rearrangement links TRBV7-2 to TRBJ1-1; tentatively, D is TRBD1 (5 bases). The germline V gene has CDR1 SGHTA and CDR2 FQGNSA. Trimming removed 3 bases at V and 10 bases at J, with 15 bases between. The CDR3 is 13 residues long. The CDR3 region is CASSLGPYPAAFF. CDR3 in DNA: TGTGCCAGCAGCTTGGGACCGTACCCGGCAGCTTTCTTT. The variable domain in full, with the rest retrieved from reference TRBV7-2 and TRBJ1-1, is GAGVSQSPSNKVTEKGKDVELRCDPISGHTALYWYRQSLGQGLEFLIYFQGNSAPDKSGLPSDRFSAERTGGSVSTLTIQRTQQEDSAVYLCASSLGPYPAAFFGQGTRLTVV.

Note on this clonotype: This may arise from a read error, as a much more abundant clone is one base away. The chain has TRBV7-9 and TRBJ2-3; 9 nucleotides line up with TRBD1. Germline V gene data show CDR1 as SEHNR and CDR2 as FQNEAQ (reference sequence). The CDR3 is 15 amino acids. The CDR3 nucleotides read TGTGCCAGCAGCTTAGGACAGGGGGTCACAGGTACGCAGTATTTT. Amino acids: CASSLGQGVTGTQYF.

V is TRBV4-1 and J is TRBJ1-5, with a weak D call TRBD1 (5 bases). V was shortened by 3 bases and J by 10 bases, with 16 bases between the two germline ends. This CDR3 comprises 14 residues. Germline CDR1 and CDR2: MGHRA and YSYEKL. This chain's CDR3 is CASSQGRGAGPQHF. For the CDR3, the DNA is TGCGCCAGCAGCCAGGGGAGGGGAGCAGGACCCCAGCATTTT.

There are many counts of this clonotype. A junction boundary mismatches the germline segment, possibly from a read error. The CDR3 nucleotides are TGTGCCAGCAGCCAATTAGCGGGGGACCCGATCTTC. It codes for CASSQLAGDPIF. The V gene is TRBV5-4, the J gene TRBJ2-7; TRBD2 agrees at 9 bases. The CDR3 runs to 12 residues. CDR1 SGHNT and CDR2 YYREEE come from the germline V gene (reference sequence).

This clonotype was found once. Being one base from a much bigger clone, this may be a read error. The genes are TRBV20-1 and TRBJ2-7; D unresolved. V gave up 6 bases and J gave up 5 bases, with 14 bases separating them. Germline V gives CDR1 DFQATT, CDR2 SNEGSKA (reference sequence). There are 12 residues in the CDR3. In DNA, the CDR3 is TGCAGTGCGCAGACTGACGCCAACGAGCAGTACTTC. This translates into CSAQTDANEQYF.

This sequence joins TRBV27 and TRBJ1-6, with D unresolved. CDR1 is MNHEY, CDR2 SMNVEV, per germline (reference sequence). CDR3 size: 15 residues. The ends were cut back, 7 bases at V and 14 bases at J, with 24 bases in the middle. CDR3 protein: CASKPPGETLGSLHF. In nucleotides, the CDR3 is TGTGCCAGCAAACCCCCGGGAGAGACACTGGGATCCCTCCACTTT.

This clonotype occurred once. The CDR3 carries no conserved terminal phenylalanine or tryptophan, so it likely arises from a read error. The limits of the CDR3 on the DNA are not certain, so only TCRdb's listed CDR3 is given. The V gene is TRBV12-5, the J gene TRBJ2-1; the listed D gene, TRBD2, was not tested against the DNA. 16 amino acids form the CDR3, both terminal residues included. Germline lookup yields CDR1 LGHNT and CDR2 FRNRAP. The chain's CDR3 is CASGFDPKGRGANRFY.

Comments on this clonotype: This sequence may be a read error, since a much larger clone differs from it by one base. The CDR3 reads CASKTGDQVTQYF. For the CDR3, the DNA is TGTGCCAGCAAAACAGGGGACCAAGTGACCCAGTACTTC. The chain carries TRBV28 and TRBJ2-5; 7 bases fit TRBD1. The CDR3 has 13 residues. From germline, CDR1 is MDHEN and CDR2 SYDVKM. The full variable domain, completed using reference TRBV28 and TRBJ2-5, is DVKVTQSSRYLVKRTGEKVFLECVQDMDHENMFWYRQDPGLGLRLIYFSYDVKMKEKGDIPEGYSVSREKKERFSLILESASTNQTSMYLCASKTGDQVTQYFGPGTRLLVL.

This clonotype has more than one count but fewer than ten. The genes are TRBV20-1 and TRBJ1-5; D is unresolved. The CDR3 length is 18 residues. The germline V gene encodes CDR1 DFQATT and CDR2 SNEGSKA (reference sequence). V was pared by 0 bases and J by 0 bases, with 18 bases between. In DNA form, the CDR3 reads TGCAGTGCTAGAGATACGGATTCGCCGTGGGTTAGCAATCAGCCCCAGCATTTT. Translated: CSARDTDSPWVSNQPQHF.

As regards this clonotype: At one end, the junction sequence differs from germline, possibly due to a read error. V is TRBV6-5 and J is TRBJ2-3; 13 positions agree with TRBD2. Germline CDR1 reads MNHEY; CDR2 reads SVGAGI. The CDR3 spans 15 residues. The chain's CDR3 is CASSRTSGRSDTQNF. For the CDR3, the DNA is TGTGCCAGCAGTCGGACTAGCGGGAGATCGGATACGCAGAATTTT.

The chain links TRBV20-1 to TRBJ1-5; D not resolved. The germline V and J ends were trimmed by 2 bases and 8 bases, with 22 bases remaining between them. The CDR3 totals 16 residues. Germline values: CDR1 DFQATT, CDR2 SNEGSKA (reference sequence). CDR3 protein: CSARQAEVLSDEPQHF. CDR3 DNA sequence: TGCAGTGCTAGACAGGCAGAGGTTCTTTCCGACGAGCCCCAGCATTTT.

V usage is TRBV5-6 and J usage is TRBJ2-2; the D is unclear. The CDR3 length is 16 residues. Germline V CDR1 and CDR2: SGHDT, YYEEEE. V gave up 6 bases and J gave up 2 bases, with 17 bases separating them. CDR3 loop: CASNSGRRSNTGELFF. Here the CDR3 DNA reads TGTGCCAGCAACTCGGGTAGGAGATCCAACACCGGGGAGCTGTTTTTT.

This clonotype was observed at least ten times. The rearrangement uses TRBV2 and TRBJ2-3, with a possible D match to TRBD2 (5 bases). This CDR3 has 13 amino acids. CDR1 is SNHLY, CDR2 FYNNEI, per germline. Trimming stripped 4 bases from V and 2 bases from J, with 7 bases between. CDR3 nucleotides: TGTGCCAGCAGTGGCGGGCCCACAGATACGCAGTATTTT. Residues: CASSGGPTDTQYF. The full variable domain, with the rest looked up from reference TRBV2 and TRBJ2-3, is EPEVTQTPSHQVTQMGQEVILRCVPISNHLYFYWYRQILGQKVEFLVSFYNNEISEKSEIFDDQFSVERPDGSNFTLKIRSTKLEDSAMYFCASSGGPTDTQYFGPGTRLTVL.

For the CDR3, the DNA is TGTGCCAGCAGCAGCACAATGACAGGTGATGACACAGATACGCAGTATTTT. This gives the protein CASSSTMTGDDTDTQYF. This chain connects TRBV7-9 to TRBJ2-3, with D possibly TRBD1 on 6 matching bases. CDR1 SEHNR and CDR2 FQNEAQ come from the germline V gene (reference sequence). V was trimmed by 5 bases and J by 2 bases, leaving 20 bases between them. The CDR3 spans 17 residues.

This chain joins TRBV6-2 or TRBV6-3 and TRBJ1-5; the D is unclear. The CDR3 covers 13 residues. Trimming stripped 7 bases from V and 1 base from J, with 8 bases between. Germline CDR1 is MNHEY and CDR2 is SVGEGT. The DNA of the CDR3 is TGTGCCAGCAACGCCTGGAGCAATCAGCCCCAGCATTTT. Translating it yields CASNAWSNQPQHF.

Regarding this clonotype: Germline is not matched at one junction end, which may reflect a read error. This chain links TRBV6-1 with TRBJ2-2; TRBD1 matches at 8 bases. CDR3 size: 16 residues. Germline lookup yields CDR1 MNHNS and CDR2 SASEGT. The CDR3 DNA reads as TGTGGCAGCAGTGCCCGGACAGGGACATACACCGGGGAGCTGTTTTTT. Amino acids: CGSSARTGTYTGELFF.

The sample holds many counts of this clonotype. The rearrangement links TRBV12-3 or TRBV12-4 to TRBJ2-4; no reliable D call. The V end was cut by 2 bases, the J end by 0 bases, with 11 bases between. The CDR3 length is 16 residues. CDR3 sequence reads: CASSLTNILAKNIQYF. DNA of the CDR3: TGTGCCAGCAGTTTAACCAATATACTAGCCAAAAACATTCAGTACTTC.

A word on this clonotype: A single base separates this from a much larger clone, so it may be a read error. This likely comes from a read error, as the CDR3 has no conserved phenylalanine or tryptophan at its end. The rearrangement uses TRBV29-1 and TRBJ1-1; D call uncertain. The CDR3 sequence is 13 residues long. With 4 bases removed from V and 4 bases from J, the gap between germline ends came to 13 bases. Germline V gives CDR1 SQVTM, CDR2 ANQGSEA. CDR3 protein: CSVVGGAVTEAFS. In nucleotides, the CDR3 is TGCAGCGTTGTTGGCGGAGCGGTCACTGAAGCTTTCTCT.